One and the same sample provided the 13 T cell receptor beta chains below, sequenced in a study of blood T cell repertoires in COVID-19 (dated by TCRdb to 2018 to 2021). The library came from the immunoSEQ multiplex PCR assay. TCRdb provides this immuneACCESS table in a form limited to in-frame rearrangements. Some clones are lacking; in checked studies, under half of them reflect an unresolved V gene, and why the rest are absent is not known. This sample has approximately 330,000 clones in its table, and nearly 90% of those were observed once. The ten largest account for around 1% of the sample. The sequenced sample was peripheral blood. These receptors were collected from a woman aged 40 to 49 with COVID-19, enrolled during active disease.

This clone showed up just once. V usage is TRBV6-6 and J usage is TRBJ1-3, with D possibly matching TRBD1 (5 bases). With 5 bases removed from V and 4 bases from J, the gap between germline ends came to 12 bases. This CDR3 has 14 amino acids. CDR1 and CDR2 from the germline V gene are MNHNY and SVGAGI (reference sequence). CDR3 residues: CASSHQGIGNTIYF. CDR3 sequence (DNA): TGTGCCAGCAGTCATCAGGGAATAGGAAACACCATATATTTT.

J is TRBJ1-2 and V is TRBV19, with 10 bases identical to TRBD1. The J segment lost 2 bases and the V segment lost 5 bases, leaving 8 bases of the junction unmatched. Germline values: CDR1 LNHDA, CDR2 SQIVND (reference sequence). The CDR3 runs 16 residues. The CDR3 sequence: CASSPLDRGINYGYTF. The CDR3 DNA reads TGTGCCAGTAGTCCTCTGGACAGGGGGATAAACTATGGCTACACCTTC.

This chain connects TRBV28 to TRBJ1-5, with TRBD1 matching 7 bases. The trim removed 7 bases at V and 2 bases at J, leaving 5 bases unmatched. The germline V gene has CDR1 MDHEN and CDR2 SYDVKM. This CDR3 region has 14 residues. CDR3 DNA: TGTGCCAGCAAGAACAGGGGTGGCAATCAGCCCCAGCATTTT. Protein: CASKNRGGNQPQHF.

J is TRBJ1-4 and V is TRBV5-1; D possibly corresponds to TRBD1 (6 bases). There are 15 residues in the CDR3. Germline CDR1 is SGHRS and CDR2 is YFSETQ. Deletions cut 4 bases from V and 2 bases from J, with 12 bases between. The CDR3 coding sequence is TGCGCCAGCAGCCGCAACAGGGCGACTAATGAAAAACTGTTTTTT. This sequence encodes CASSRNRATNEKLFF.

The CDR3 spells CASSLYSDRAPEAFF. The DNA of the CDR3 is TGTGCCAGCAGTCTCTATTCGGACAGGGCCCCTGAAGCTTTCTTT. The V and J genes are TRBV28 and TRBJ1-1, with 8 nucleotides matching TRBD1. CDR3 length: 15 amino acids. V shed 5 bases and J 6 bases; nucleotides not matched to a gene: 11. In germline, CDR1 is MDHEN, CDR2 SYDVKM.

The chain carries TRBV14 and TRBJ2-3; 9 nucleotides match TRBD2. This CDR3 region has 15 residues. Germline assignment: CDR1 SGHDN and CDR2 FVKESK. The trim removed 6 bases at V and 5 bases at J, leaving 9 bases unmatched. The CDR3 region is CASSLISGGIDTQYF. The CDR3 DNA sequence: TGTGCCAGCAGTCTTATTAGCGGGGGAATAGATACGCAGTATTTT.

Points on this clone: Other DNA sequences of this sample code for an identical CDR3. In nucleotides, the CDR3 is TGTGCCAGCAGCGGACTAGCGGGAGACACCGGGGAGCTGTTTTTT. This encodes CASSGLAGDTGELFF. The chain joins TRBV6-4 to TRBJ2-2; 13 bases agree with TRBD2. The length of the CDR3 is 15 residues. The V segment lost 6 bases and the J segment 3 bases; nucleotides outside the gene matches: 1. Germline CDR1 is MRHNA and CDR2 is SNTAGT.

The J gene is TRBJ1-6, the V gene TRBV14; D is uncertain. From germline, CDR1 is SGHDN and CDR2 FVKESK. The CDR3 length is 17 residues. V lost 0 bases to trimming and J lost 0 bases, with 9 bases between them. CDR3 loop: CASSQDRSSSYNSPLHF. As DNA, the CDR3 is TGTGCCAGCAGCCAAGACAGGTCGAGCTCCTATAATTCACCCCTCCACTTT. The full variable domain, its missing parts supplied by reference TRBV14 and TRBJ1-6, is EAGVTQFPSHSVIEKGQTVTLRCDPISGHDNLYWYRRVMGKEIKFLLHFVKESKQDESGMPNNRFLAERTGGTYSTLKVQPAELEDSGVYFCASSQDRSSSYNSPLHFGNGTRLTVT.

The chain uses TRBV3-1 (or the pseudogene TRBV3-2) and TRBJ1-3, with a possible D match to TRBD1 (6 bases). The CDR3 has 15 residues. The V end was cut by 2 bases, the J end by 0 bases, with 8 bases between. Germline V gene lookup returns CDR1 LGHDT and CDR2 YNNKEL (reference sequence). As DNA, the CDR3 is TGTGCCAGCAGCCAAAGGGGGGGCTCTGGAAACACCATATATTTT. Its protein is CASSQRGGSGNTIYF.

The rearrangement uses TRBV28 and TRBJ2-7; 8 positions match TRBD2. Germline values: CDR1 MDHEN, CDR2 SYDVKM. This CDR3 is built from 15 residues. With V trimmed by 6 bases and J by 3 bases, 10 bases remained unmatched. The CDR3 sequence is CASSSAGRGDYEQYF. For the CDR3, the DNA is TGTGCCAGCAGCTCCGCCGGGAGGGGGGACTACGAGCAGTACTTC.

The rearrangement uses TRBV5-1 and TRBJ2-3; D perhaps matches TRBD1 (6 bases). The CDR3 has 17 residues. Germline V gene sequence: CDR1 SGHRS, CDR2 YFSETQ. The V end lost 3 bases, the J end lost 1 base, and 18 bases lay between the germline ends. DNA of the CDR3: TGCGCCAGCAGCTCCAACGGGCGGGCAGGGGGCACAGATACGCAGTATTTT. This codes for CASSSNGRAGGTDTQYF.

The chain uses TRBV5-6 and TRBJ2-1; possibly TRBD1 for D (5 bases). The CDR3 sequence is 15 residues long. Germline lookup yields CDR1 SGHDT and CDR2 YYEEEE. Trimming left V 2 bases short and J 0 bases short, with 9 bases between. The CDR3 here is CASSFRVLSYNEQFF. CDR3 bases: TGTGCCAGCAGCTTCAGGGTCCTCTCCTACAATGAGCAGTTCTTC.

The table lists this clone with a count of one. DNA of the CDR3: TGTGCCAGCAGCCACCCCGGGACAGGGGGCATCGCTAGCACAGATACGCAGTATTTT. It yields the protein CASSHPGTGGIASTDTQYF. This chain uses TRBV9 with TRBJ2-3; TRBD1 agrees at 12 bases. The V segment lost 4 bases and the J segment 0 bases; nucleotides outside the gene matches: 12. This CDR3 has 19 amino acids. Germline V lookup: CDR1 SGDLS, CDR2 YYNGEE.